The clone carrying this TCR beta chain was detected only a few times. A primer matching the constant region was used to make TCR beta cDNA from 450 to 500 ng of total RNA. Modified slightly, ARM-PCR produced TCR beta libraries over three nested multiplex PCR rounds. For 10 cycles apiece, the opening two PCR rounds ran with TRBV1-TRBV30 forward primers and a C-beta reverse primer. TCRdb used MiXCR to reprocess the multiplex PCR reads, holding one entry per CDR3 protein. The sample yields 310,000 or so distinct CDR3 sequences, roughly 60% seen once. Unsorted whole blood served as the source of blood RNA, and germline DNA was extracted as well. The V and J ends lost 10 bases and 6 bases, in that order; junction bases with no gene match: 6. CDR1 is SGHNT and CDR2 is YYREEE in the germline V gene (reference sequence). The CDR3 covers 12 residues. The data belong to a study of tumor-infiltrating lymphocytes in primary liver carcinoma.

Sample: peripheral blood. V usage is TRBV5-4 and J usage is TRBJ2-2; TRBD1 aligns across 7 bases. The receptor's source is a woman in her 30s with primary liver carcinoma and hepatitis B virus infection. CDR3 residues: CAGEQGSGELFF. CDR3 in DNA: TGTGCCGGGGAACAGGGGTCCGGGGAGCTGTTTTTT.